This T cell receptor (beta chain) was captured by sequencing in a study of T cell responses to AZD1222 COVID-19 vaccine. TCRdb's copy holds only in-frame clones and misses some; the assay was immunoSEQ multiplex PCR. The top ten hold about 6.9% of the sample, which has around 180,000 clones, 75% to 90% seen once. Germline V CDR1 and CDR2: SGHRS, YFSETQ. The CDR3 spans 16 residues. V gave up 4 bases and J gave up 6 bases; unmatched junction bases: 10. The rearrangement links TRBV5-1 to TRBJ1-1, with TRBD1 matching over 12 bases. Sequences were derived from peripheral blood, sampled on day 0 of AZD1222 vaccination. The clonotype originates from an adult in good health. CDR3 loop: CASSLGGTGGFAEAFF. CDR3 bases: TGCGCCAGCAGCCTCGGCGGGACAGGGGGCTTCGCTGAAGCTTTCTTT. Drawing the rest from reference TRBV5-1 and TRBJ1-1, the complete variable domain is KAGVTQTPRYLIKTRGQQVTLSCSPISGHRSVSWYQQTPGQGLQFLFEYFSETQRNKGNFPGRFSGRQFSNSRSEMNVSTLELGDSALYLCASSLGGTGGFAEAFFGQGTRLTVV.